This TCR beta chain was recovered during a study of neurological immune-mediated disorders. Study outcomes and limitations: None of the CDR3 amino acid sequences of expanded clones recurred across subjects, suggesting private repertoires in all groups. Multiple sclerosis, the disease with the least TCR clonal expansion, fell below healthy controls, whereas HTLV-1-associated myelopathy showed the most.

V dropped 6 bases and J dropped 7 bases, with 15 bases sitting between them. This CDR3 spans 14 amino acids. The germline V gene has CDR1 LNHNV and CDR2 YYDKDF (reference sequence). Concerning this clonotype itself: Its antigen is as yet unknown.

TCRdb called the 5' RACE reads again in MiXCR, with one record for every CDR3 protein. The sample includes tens of thousands of distinct CDR3 sequences, approximately 4% of them seen just once. Sequences were obtained from PBMCs. This receptor was taken from a woman aged 45-65 years with multiple sclerosis. This rearrangement joins TRBV15 to TRBJ1-4; maybe TRBD1 (5 bases). The CDR3 region is CATSFRATGEKLFF. CDR3 nucleotide sequence: TGTGCCACCAGTTTCAGGGCTACGGGTGAAAAACTGTTTTTT.